Each of the 16 T cell receptor beta chains below was sequenced from the same sample in a study of blood T cell repertoires in COVID-19. Data came from immunoSEQ multiplex PCR; TCRdb stores just in-frame clones and leaves some out. The sample has around 200,000 clones; about 90% are singletons. Sequencing input: PBMCs or T cells enriched from blood (not recorded which). The receptor set was obtained from a man aged 25-45 years who had recovered from COVID-19.

The rearrangement uses TRBV5-1 and TRBJ2-1; 10 bases map to TRBD2. The CDR3 length is 19 residues. Trimming cost V 1 base and J 5 bases; bases outside gene matches: 15. CDR1 is SGHRS and CDR2 is YFSETQ in the germline V gene. CDR3 nucleotide sequence: TGCGCCAGCAGCTTGTCTCCCAGCGGGAGGGCCGGGAAGGACAATGAGCAGTTCTTC. Amino acids: CASSLSPSGRAGKDNEQFF.

The J gene is TRBJ2-5, the V gene TRBV11-3; 7 bases are shared with TRBD1. Unmatched junction bases numbered 6, after V lost 4 bases and J lost 4 bases. CDR1 and CDR2 (germline): SGHNT, YENEEA. This CDR3 comprises 14 residues. CDR3 bases: TGTGCCAGCAGCTCCGCAGGGGGAAGAGAGACCCAGTACTTC. Its protein is CASSSAGGRETQYF.

The J gene is TRBJ1-1, the V gene TRBV7-2; D may be TRBD1 (5 bases). Looked up from germline, CDR1 is SGHTA and CDR2 is FQGNSA. Trimming stripped 0 bases from V and 8 bases from J, with 13 bases between. The CDR3 loop spans 14 amino acids. The CDR3: CASSLASREDEAFF. For the CDR3, the DNA is TGTGCCAGCAGCTTAGCCAGCAGGGAGGACGAAGCTTTCTTT.

This clone occurred once. J is TRBJ2-5 and V is TRBV11-3; the match to TRBD2 covers 8 bases. The CDR3 covers 13 residues. The ends lost 5 bases at V and 4 bases at J; junction bases unmatched: 3. CDR1 and CDR2 (germline): SGHNT, YENEEA. The CDR3 nucleotides are TGTGCCAGCAGCCAGACTAGCGCAGAGACCCAGTACTTC. It encodes CASSQTSAETQYF.

The chain carries TRBV19 and TRBJ2-1; 7 bases agree with TRBD2. Germline CDR1 and CDR2: LNHDA and SQIVND (reference sequence). V trimming: 3 bases; J trimming: 7 bases; junction bases outside the gene matches: 3. CDR3 length: 13 residues. In DNA form, the CDR3 reads TGTGCCAGTAGTATCACGGGAGGTAATGAGCAGTTCTTC. Translated: CASSITGGNEQFF.

This clone has ten or more counts. This sample includes further DNA sequences coding for the same CDR3. This chain joins TRBV2 and TRBJ2-5; the D is unclear. Between the trimmed V and J ends, which lost 2 bases and 4 bases, there was a span of 2 bases. Per germline, CDR1 SNHLY and CDR2 FYNNEI. This CDR3 comprises 11 residues. CDR3 coding DNA: TGTGCCAGCAGTGAACGAGAGACCCAGTACTTC. Translating it yields CASSERETQYF. Based on the CDR3 plus reference TRBV2 and TRBJ2-5, the full variable domain is EPEVTQTPSHQVTQMGQEVILRCVPISNHLYFYWYRQILGQKVEFLVSFYNNEISEKSEIFDDQFSVERPDGSNFTLKIRSTKLEDSAMYFCASSERETQYFGPGTRLLVL.

The chain is built from TRBV10-1 and TRBJ2-1; 11 bases match TRBD2. Germline values: CDR1 WNHNN, CDR2 SYGVQD (reference sequence). The trim removed 5 bases at V and 5 bases at J, leaving 5 bases unmatched. This CDR3 has 15 amino acids. This CDR3 reads CASSTGTSGDNEQFF. DNA of the CDR3: TGCGCCAGCAGTACCGGGACTAGCGGAGACAATGAGCAGTTCTTC.

V gene TRBV7-2 combines with J gene TRBJ2-7; 8 bases fit TRBD2. This CDR3 contains 17 residues. Germline V gives CDR1 SGHTA, CDR2 FQGNSA. V gave up 4 bases and J gave up 2 bases; unmatched junction bases: 13. The CDR3 region is CASSSLRGGKVPYEQYF. The CDR3 DNA sequence: TGTGCCAGCAGCTCCCTCCGGGGGGGCAAGGTTCCCTACGAGCAGTACTTC.

V is TRBV5-1 and J is TRBJ2-1, with 14 nucleotides matching TRBD2. CDR3 size: 15 residues. Trimming cost V 4 bases and J 7 bases; bases outside gene matches: 4. Germline V gives CDR1 SGHRS, CDR2 YFSETQ. The CDR3 DNA reads as TGCGCCAGCAGCCTGGGACTAGCGGGGGTAAATGAGCAGTTCTTC. This sequence encodes CASSLGLAGVNEQFF.

The chain has TRBV6-5 and TRBJ2-7, with 7 bases matching TRBD2. This CDR3 is 16 amino acids long. The J segment lost 1 base and the V segment lost 0 bases, leaving 6 bases of the junction unmatched. Germline CDR1 reads MNHEY; CDR2 reads SVGAGI. The CDR3 spells CASSYSMQGGSYEQYF. The DNA for the CDR3 is TGTGCCAGCAGTTACTCGATGCAGGGAGGGTCCTACGAGCAGTACTTC.

The chain employs TRBV15 and TRBJ2-7; TRBD2 agrees at 7 bases. The CDR3 covers 16 residues. CDR1 is LNHNV, CDR2 YYDKDF, per germline (reference sequence). The trim removed 5 bases at V and 3 bases at J, leaving 13 bases unmatched. This CDR3 is CATSGKPGLTFYEQYF. CDR3 nucleotides: TGTGCCACCAGCGGGAAACCGGGACTAACTTTCTACGAGCAGTACTTC.

The DNA of the CDR3 is TGTGCTAGTGGTTTGGCCACGGACAGGGGGCTTTGGAACACTGAAGCTTTCTTT. As protein: CASGLATDRGLWNTEAFF. This rearrangement joins TRBV12-5 to TRBJ1-1, with 11 bases lining up with TRBD1. The CDR3 length is 18 residues. Germline V gene sequence: CDR1 LGHNT, CDR2 FRNRAP. Losses at the gene ends were 1 base for V and 1 base for J; bases not matched to a gene: 8.

Ten or more counts support this clone. The chain links TRBV5-5 to TRBJ1-3, with D possibly TRBD1 on 6 matching bases. This CDR3 region has 17 residues. V lost 1 base to trimming and J lost 0 bases, with 14 bases between them. Germline CDR1 reads SGHKS; CDR2 reads YYEKEE (reference sequence). This CDR3 is CASSLWAGDASGNTIYF. The CDR3, as DNA: TGTGCCAGCAGCTTGTGGGCAGGGGACGCCTCTGGAAACACCATATATTTT.

In DNA form, the CDR3 reads TGTGCCAGCAGTTCTCCCGGACTATACAATGAGCAGTTCTTC. The encoded protein is CASSSPGLYNEQFF. The V call is TRBV6-5, the J call TRBJ2-1, with D perhaps matching TRBD2 (6 bases). This CDR3 is built from 14 residues. V was trimmed by 4 bases and J by 4 bases, leaving 11 bases between them. Germline lookup yields CDR1 MNHEY and CDR2 SVGAGI.

The chain uses TRBV12-5 and TRBJ1-5; 8 nucleotides line up with TRBD1. V was clipped by 6 bases and J by 7 bases; unmatched bases: 11. The CDR3 has 15 residues. Germline-derived CDR1 and CDR2 are LGHNT and FRNRAP. The CDR3 sequence is CASGPRTGFGQPQHF. CDR3 DNA: TGTGCTAGTGGCCCCCGGACAGGGTTTGGACAGCCCCAGCATTTT.

The chain is built from TRBV2 and TRBJ1-6, with D unclear. CDR3 length equals 13 residues. V gave up 4 bases and J gave up 7 bases, with 8 bases separating them. Germline CDR1 is SNHLY and CDR2 is FYNNEI. The CDR3 protein is CASSVSSNSPLHF. Written as DNA, the CDR3 is TGTGCCAGCAGTGTGTCGAGCAATTCACCCCTCCACTTT.